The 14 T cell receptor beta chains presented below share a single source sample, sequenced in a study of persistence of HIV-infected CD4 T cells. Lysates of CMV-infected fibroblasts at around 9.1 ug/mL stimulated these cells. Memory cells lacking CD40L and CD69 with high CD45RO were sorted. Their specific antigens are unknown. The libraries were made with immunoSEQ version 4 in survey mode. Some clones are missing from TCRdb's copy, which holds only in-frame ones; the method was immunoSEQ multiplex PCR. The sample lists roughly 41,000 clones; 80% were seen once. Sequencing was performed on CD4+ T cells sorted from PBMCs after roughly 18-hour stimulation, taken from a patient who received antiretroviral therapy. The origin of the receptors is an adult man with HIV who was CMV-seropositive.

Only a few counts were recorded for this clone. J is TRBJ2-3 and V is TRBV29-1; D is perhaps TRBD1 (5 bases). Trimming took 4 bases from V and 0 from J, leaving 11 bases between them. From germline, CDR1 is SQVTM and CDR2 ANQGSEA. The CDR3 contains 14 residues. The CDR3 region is CSVATGISTDTQYF. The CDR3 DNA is TGCAGCGTTGCCACAGGAATCAGCACAGATACGCAGTATTTT.

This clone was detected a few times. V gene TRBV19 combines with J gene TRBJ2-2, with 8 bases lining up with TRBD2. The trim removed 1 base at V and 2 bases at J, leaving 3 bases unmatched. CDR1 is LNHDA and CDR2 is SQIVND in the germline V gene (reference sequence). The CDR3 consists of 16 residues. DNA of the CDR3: TGTGCCAGTAGTATAGGCGGGGGGTTAAACACCGGGGAGCTGTTTTTT. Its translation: CASSIGGGLNTGELFF. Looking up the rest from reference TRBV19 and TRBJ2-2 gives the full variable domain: DGGITQSPKYLFRKEGQNVTLSCEQNLNHDAMYWYRQDPGQGLRLIYYSQIVNDFQKGDIAEGYSVSREKKESFPLTVTSAQKNPTAFYLCASSIGGGLNTGELFFGEGSRLTVL.

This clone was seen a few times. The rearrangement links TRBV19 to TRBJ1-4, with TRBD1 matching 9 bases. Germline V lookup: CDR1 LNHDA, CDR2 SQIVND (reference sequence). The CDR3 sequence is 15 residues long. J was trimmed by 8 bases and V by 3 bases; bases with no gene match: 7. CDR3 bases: TGTGCCAGTAGTATGAGGGGGACAGGGTACGAAAAACTGTTTTTT. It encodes CASSMRGTGYEKLFF.

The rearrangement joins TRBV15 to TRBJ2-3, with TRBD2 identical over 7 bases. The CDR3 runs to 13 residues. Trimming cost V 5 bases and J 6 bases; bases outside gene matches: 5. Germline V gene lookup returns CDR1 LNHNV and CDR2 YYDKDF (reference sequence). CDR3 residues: CATSAGEADTQYF. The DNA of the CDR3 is TGTGCCACCAGCGCGGGAGAAGCGGATACGCAGTATTTT. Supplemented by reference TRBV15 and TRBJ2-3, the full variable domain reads DAMVIQNPRYQVTQFGKPVTLSCSQTLNHNVMYWYQQKSSQAPKLLFHYYDKDFNNEADTPDNFQSRRPNTSFCFLDIRSPGLGDTAMYLCATSAGEADTQYFGPGTRLTVL.

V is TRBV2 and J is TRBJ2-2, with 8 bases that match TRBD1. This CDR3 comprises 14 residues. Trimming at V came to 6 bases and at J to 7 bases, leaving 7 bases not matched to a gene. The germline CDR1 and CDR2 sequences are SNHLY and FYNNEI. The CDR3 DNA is TGTGCCAGCAGGTTACAGGGGGAGGTCGGGGAGCTGTTTTTT. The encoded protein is CASRLQGEVGELFF.

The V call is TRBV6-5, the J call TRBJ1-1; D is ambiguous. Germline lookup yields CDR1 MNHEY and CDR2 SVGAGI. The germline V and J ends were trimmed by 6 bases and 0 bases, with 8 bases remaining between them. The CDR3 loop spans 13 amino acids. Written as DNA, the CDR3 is TGTGCCAGCAGCCCCGACCTGAACACTGAAGCTTTCTTT. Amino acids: CASSPDLNTEAFF.

The CDR3 reads CATSPQGLAGGRSTDTQYF. The CDR3 region has the DNA TGTGCCACCAGCCCACAGGGGCTAGCGGGGGGGCGGAGCACAGATACGCAGTATTTT. This rearrangement joins TRBV15 to TRBJ2-3, with TRBD2 matching over 12 bases. J lost 0 bases, V lost 5 bases, and 12 bases had no gene match. Germline assignment: CDR1 LNHNV and CDR2 YYDKDF (reference sequence). This CDR3 has 19 amino acids.

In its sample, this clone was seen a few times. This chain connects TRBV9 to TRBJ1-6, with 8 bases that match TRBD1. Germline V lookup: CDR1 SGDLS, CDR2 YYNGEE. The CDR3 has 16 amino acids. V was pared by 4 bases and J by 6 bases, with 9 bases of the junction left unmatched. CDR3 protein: CASSTEGTGPNSPLHF. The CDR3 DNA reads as TGTGCCAGCAGCACAGAGGGGACAGGACCTAATTCACCCCTCCACTTT.

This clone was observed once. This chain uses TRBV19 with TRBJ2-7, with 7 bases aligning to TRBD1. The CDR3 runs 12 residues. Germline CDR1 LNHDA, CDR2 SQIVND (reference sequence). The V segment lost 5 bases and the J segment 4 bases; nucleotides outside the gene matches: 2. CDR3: CASSRQGYEQYF. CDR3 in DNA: TGTGCCAGTAGTCGACAGGGTTACGAGCAGTACTTC.

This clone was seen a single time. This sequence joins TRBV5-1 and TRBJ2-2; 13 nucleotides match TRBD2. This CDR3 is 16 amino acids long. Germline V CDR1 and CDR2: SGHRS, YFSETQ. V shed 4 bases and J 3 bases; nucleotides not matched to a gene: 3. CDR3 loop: CASSRGLAGDTGELFF. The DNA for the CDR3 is TGCGCCAGCAGCCGAGGACTAGCGGGGGACACCGGGGAGCTGTTTTTT.

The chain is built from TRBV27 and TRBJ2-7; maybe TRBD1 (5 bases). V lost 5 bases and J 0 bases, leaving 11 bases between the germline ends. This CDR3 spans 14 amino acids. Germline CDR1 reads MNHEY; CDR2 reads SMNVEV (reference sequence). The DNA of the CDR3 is TGTGCCAGCAGTCCGACAGTCAGCTCCTACGAGCAGTACTTC. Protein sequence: CASSPTVSSYEQYF.

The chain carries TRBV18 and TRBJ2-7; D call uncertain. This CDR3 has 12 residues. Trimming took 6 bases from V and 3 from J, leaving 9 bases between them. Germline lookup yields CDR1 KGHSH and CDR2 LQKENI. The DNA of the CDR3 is TGTGCCAGCTCCCCTGAGAGCTACGAGCAGTACTTC. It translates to CASSPESYEQYF. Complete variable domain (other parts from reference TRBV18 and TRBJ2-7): NAGVMQNPRHLVRRRGQEARLRCSPMKGHSHVYWYRQLPEEGLKFMVYLQKENIIDESGMPKERFSAEFPKEGPSILRIQQVVRGDSAAYFCASSPESYEQYFGPGTRLTVT.

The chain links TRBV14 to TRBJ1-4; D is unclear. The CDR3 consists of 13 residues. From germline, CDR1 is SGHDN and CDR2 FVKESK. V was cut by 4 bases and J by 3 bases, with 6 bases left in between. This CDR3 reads CASSLGANEKLFF. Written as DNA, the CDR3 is TGTGCCAGCAGCCTCGGGGCTAATGAAAAACTGTTTTTT.

The DNA for the CDR3 is TGTGCCAGCAGGGGGACAGGGATGAATGAGCAGTTCTTC. It encodes CASRGTGMNEQFF. The chain employs TRBV28 and TRBJ2-1; 9 bases are shared with TRBD1. Per the germline V gene, CDR1 is MDHEN and CDR2 is SYDVKM. CDR3 length: 13 amino acids. J was trimmed by 7 bases and V by 6 bases; bases with no gene match: 4.